There are a few counts of the clone carrying this TCR beta chain. Its matching antigen is unknown. Target depth was 1 in 200,000 to 1 in 1 million T cells, about 10x per clonotype. Repertoires were generated with immunoSEQ multiplex PCR, while TCRdb's copy carries only in-frame clones and drops some. Among 300,000 or so clones listed, around 66% were seen once. Trimming cost V 6 bases and J 6 bases; bases outside gene matches: 6. Germline CDR1 reads WSHSY; CDR2 reads SAAADI. The CDR3 has 14 residues. This sample was included in a study of cytotoxic CD8 clonotypes in ibrutinib-treated CLL. About the research overall: After a median of around 68 months, roughly 15 patients stayed remitted and some 12 progressed; responses had been partial in some 24 and complete in 2.

Study findings and constraints: Baseline clonality, above age-matched healthy donor levels, tracked circulating CD8+ T-cell counts.

The chain couples TRBV10-2 to TRBJ2-1; 9 bases match TRBD1. Sequencing used PBMCs, obtained after 36 months of ibrutinib treatment. The origin of this receptor is a human donor with chronic lymphocytic leukemia. CDR3 sequence: CASRGGQGFNEQFF. CDR3 in DNA: TGCGCCAGCAGGGGGGGACAGGGATTCAATGAGCAGTTCTTC.